This record covers a single T cell receptor (beta chain). The data were taken from a study of blood T cell repertoires in COVID-19. CDR1 is LNHNV and CDR2 is YYDKDF in the germline V gene (reference sequence). The V gene end was trimmed by 5 bases and the J gene end by 2 bases; junction bases not matched to a gene: 5. There are 14 residues in the CDR3. TCRdb's table, derived via immunoSEQ multiplex PCR, lists solely in-frame clones and lacks some. The sample includes roughly 150,000 clones, roughly 84% of them seen just once. The chain couples TRBV15 to TRBJ2-7; TRBD1 aligns across 8 bases. The sequence came from a woman of 80 years or more with active or convalescent COVID-19. Material for sequencing was peripheral blood. The CDR3 is CATSLDRGAYEQYF. The CDR3 DNA reads as TGTGCCACCAGCCTCGACAGGGGCGCCTACGAGCAGTACTTC.